The present T cell receptor (beta chain) was sequenced within a study of early T cells in non-severe SARS-CoV-2 infection. Study background: Sequencing of bulk RNA from unsorted whole blood was done, without chain pairing.

Each single cDNA molecule received a unique molecular identifier. TCRdb reanalysed the 5' RACE reads using MiXCR and keeps one entry per CDR3 protein. The sample carries 75,000 to 100,000 distinct CDR3 sequences, over 13% recorded once. The sample holds many counts of this clonotype. This clonotype was sampled from an adult who was a healthcare worker with PCR-confirmed SARS-CoV-2 infection or an uninfected control (not recorded which). The sample taken for sequencing was whole blood.

CDR3 coding DNA: TGCAGTGCTAGGCGGGAGGATTTCTACGAGCAGTACTTC. Its protein is CSARREDFYEQYF. This chain links TRBV20-1 with TRBJ2-7; 8 bases match TRBD2. The CDR3 covers 13 residues. The V segment lost 3 bases and the J segment 3 bases; nucleotides outside the gene matches: 4. Per the germline V gene, CDR1 is DFQATT and CDR2 is SNEGSKA (reference sequence).